This paragraph covers one T cell receptor beta chain sequence. The CDR3 extends over 13 amino acids. The V and J ends lost 10 bases and 2 bases, in that order; junction bases with no gene match: 5. Germline values: CDR1 MDHEN, CDR2 SYDVKM. The data belong to a study of blood T cell repertoires in COVID-19. For the study at large: Sources were T cells, B-cell-depleted T cells, or PBMCs; the material itself was cDNA or gDNA.

TCRdb keeps only in-frame clones here, not all; method: immunoSEQ multiplex PCR. The table records a few hundred thousand clones, just under 90% of them present only once. The clonotype comes from a woman in her forties or fifties who had recovered from COVID-19. The source material was PBMCs or T cells enriched from blood (not recorded which). This chain links TRBV28 with TRBJ2-3, with 8 positions matching TRBD2. This chain's CDR3 is CAITSGTTDTQYF. The CDR3 bases are TGTGCCATAACTAGCGGTACCACAGATACGCAGTATTTT.